Listed below are T cell receptor beta chains from one sample, sequenced in a study of blood T cell repertoires in COVID-19. The method was immunoSEQ multiplex PCR; TCRdb's version includes in-frame clones alone and lacks a portion of them. The data show 250,000 to 350,000 clones, around 90% seen once. What was sequenced was peripheral blood. Every receptor here comes from a woman in her forties who had recovered from COVID-19. Each CDR3 is given with its conserved first and last residue. The order of the fields is J gene, V gene, clone size, D gene, CDR3 DNA, CDR3 protein. D genes are given only for firm matches. The size of a clone is reported for some rows only, either as once, few or many, or as a class for expanded clones.

>TRBJ2-1|TRBV20-1|.|.
TGCAGTGCTAGTCAACAAAGCTCCTACAATGAGCAGTTCTTC
CSASQQSSYNEQFF
>TRBJ2-7|TRBV5-4|.|TRBD2
TGTGCCAGCAGCTTGGGGACTAGCGAGCAGTACTTC
CASSLGTSEQYF
>TRBJ2-7|TRBV2|.|.
TGTGCCAGCAGTGGCGAATACGAGCAGTACTTC
CASSGEYEQYF
>TRBJ1-2|TRBV9|.|TRBD1
TGTGCCAGCAGCGCCTCGGTGAAAGGGGGCCTCGTAGGCTACACCTTC
CASSASVKGGLVGYTF
>TRBJ2-1|TRBV5-6|.|.
TGTGCCAGCAGCTTGGGGCTAGTTTGGCCCAATGAGCAGTTCTTC
CASSLGLVWPNEQFF
>TRBJ1-5|TRBV7-9|few|TRBD1
TGTGCCAGCAGCAGACAGGGGGATCAGCCCCAGCATTTT
CASSRQGDQPQHF
>TRBJ1-6|TRBV10-3|.|.
TGTGCCATCAGTGGGCAAAATTCACCCCTCCACTTT
CAISGQNSPLHF
>TRBJ2-5|TRBV7-7|.|TRBD2
TGTGCCAGCAGCCTCGGCCGGGGGACTAGCGGAGACCAAGAGACCCAGTACTTC
CASSLGRGTSGDQETQYF
>TRBJ2-2|TRBV28|few|TRBD2
TGTGCCAGCAGTCACCCGGGACTATTATTTGCTGGGGAGCTGTTTTTT
CASSHPGLLFAGELFF
>TRBJ1-2|TRBV6-1|.|TRBD1
TGTGCCAGCAGTGAAGGGACAGGGGGCCCTTATGGCTACACCTTC
CASSEGTGGPYGYTF
>TRBJ2-7|TRBV4-1|.|TRBD1
TGCGCCAGCAGTGGTCCGGGACAGGGAGGGGTCGAGCAGTACTTC
CASSGPGQGGVEQYF
>TRBJ2-6|TRBV6-1|.|.
TGTGCCAGCAGTGAAGCCGGGTCTGGGGCCAACGTCCTGACTTTC
CASSEAGSGANVLTF
>TRBJ2-7|TRBV27|.|.
TGTGCCAGCAGACACCGCGACTGGTCTTACGAGCAGTACTTC
CASRHRDWSYEQYF
>TRBJ1-4|TRBV12-3/TRBV12-4|.|.
TGTGCCAGCAGTTTCCGAGGAAATGAAAAACTGTTTTTT
CASSFRGNEKLFF
>TRBJ2-1|TRBV2|.|.
TGTGCCAGCAGAGACTCCCCAGGGGTCAATGAGCAGTTCTTC
CASRDSPGVNEQFF
>TRBJ1-4|TRBV28|few|.
TGTACGACAGGTTCAAATGAAAAACTGTTTTTT
CTTGSNEKLFF
>TRBJ2-6|TRBV4-2|.|TRBD1
TGTGCCAGCAGCCAATTGGGACAGGAACGGTCTGGGGCCAACGTCCTGACTTTC
CASSQLGQERSGANVLTF
>TRBJ2-7|TRBV19|.|TRBD2
TGTGCCAGTAGTGAGGGACTAGCGGGAACCTACGAGCAGTACTTC
CASSEGLAGTYEQYF
>TRBJ2-1|TRBV3-1/TRBV3-2|once|TRBD2
TGTGCCAGCAGCCAAGCGCGACTAGCGGGAGTCAATGAGCAGTTCTTC
CASSQARLAGVNEQFF
>TRBJ1-4|TRBV7-9|.|TRBD1
TGTGCCAGCAGCAGGGGACAGGGAAATGAAAAACTGTTTTTT
CASSRGQGNEKLFF
>TRBJ2-7|TRBV18|.|TRBD2
TGTGCCAGCTCCCTAATGGGGGGGGTACAACCCTACGAGCAGTACTTC
CASSLMGGVQPYEQYF
>TRBJ1-1|TRBV4-1|.|.
TGCGCCAGCAGCCAAGAATTCGGGAACACTGAAGCTTTCTTT
CASSQEFGNTEAFF
>TRBJ2-2|TRBV5-1|once|TRBD2
TGCGCCAGCAGCTTTGGTCCTACTAGCGGGACAGTCGGGGAGCTGTTTTTT
CASSFGPTSGTVGELFF
>TRBJ2-1|TRBV6-5|.|TRBD2
TGTGCCAGCAGTTCACCTAGCGGGAGGGCCAATGAGCAGTTCTTC
CASSSPSGRANEQFF
>TRBJ1-2|TRBV29-1|few|.
TGCAGCGTTGAAACAGGCTCTAACTATGGCTACACCTTC
CSVETGSNYGYTF
>TRBJ2-1|TRBV21-1|.|.
TGTGCCAGCAGCAAAGAAAAGGAGACTAGCGGGAGGTCCCGTTACAATGAGCAGTTCTTC
CASSKEKETSGRSRYNEQFF
>TRBJ2-3|TRBV30|.|TRBD1
TGTGCCGGTAACCAGGGGGCAGGGGATACGCAGTATTTT
CAGNQGAGDTQYF
>TRBJ1-2|TRBV6-1|.|TRBD1
TGTGCCAGCAGTGAGACAGGGGAGTACTATGGCTACACCTTC
CASSETGEYYGYTF
>TRBJ1-4|TRBV19|.|.
TGTGCCAGTAGTAGACAAGGGGGGGGTGAAAAACTGTTTTTT
CASSRQGGGEKLFF
>TRBJ2-3|TRBV7-9|once|TRBD2
TGTGCCAGCAGCTTATCCCCGGGAGGCAGCACAGATACGCAGTATTTT
CASSLSPGGSTDTQYF